Listed here are 30 T cell receptor beta chains from one sample, sequenced in a study of OX40 agonist ivuxolimab in advanced cancers. Library construction relied on the immunoSEQ multiplex PCR assay. TCRdb mirrors the immuneACCESS table, restricted to in-frame sequences. Some clones are absent from its copies; in checked studies, under half trace to an unresolved V gene, and the reason for the others is unknown. This sample has some 64,000 clones in its table, and roughly 86% of those were observed once. The ten largest clonotypes hold 9.8% of the sample. The source material was CD4+ or CD8+ T cells sorted from blood, sampled in a trial of the OX40 agonist ivuxolimab. Every receptor here comes from an adult with an advanced solid tumor such as melanoma, head and neck, liver or kidney cancer.

The V gene is TRBV11-2, the J gene TRBJ2-7, with TRBD1 identical over 9 bases. Germline CDR1 is SGHAT and CDR2 is FQNNGV. The CDR3 extends over 15 amino acids. J lost 1 base, V lost 5 bases, and 6 bases had no gene match. The DNA for the CDR3 is TGTGCCAGCAGCCCTCGACAGGGGGATTCCTACGAGCAGTACTTC. This codes for CASSPRQGDSYEQYF. The full variable domain, rest sourced from reference TRBV11-2 and TRBJ2-7, is EAGVAQSPRYKIIEKRQSVAFWCNPISGHATLYWYQQILGQGPKLLIQFQNNGVVDDSQLPKDRFSAERLKGVDSTLKIQPAKLEDSAVYLCASSPRQGDSYEQYFGPGTRLTVT.

This sequence joins TRBV4-2 and TRBJ1-2; 9 positions agree with TRBD1. Trimming took 2 bases from V and 0 from J; bases not matched to a gene: 13. The CDR3 sequence is 19 residues long. Germline V gene data show CDR1 as LGHNA and CDR2 as YNFKEQ. Written as DNA, the CDR3 is TGTGCCAGCAGCCAACCCGACAGGGGGAGCCCCCTAGCTAACTATGGCTACACCTTC. Protein sequence: CASSQPDRGSPLANYGYTF.

The chain joins TRBV7-2 to TRBJ2-7; D gene unclear. CDR3 length: 16 amino acids. Trimming stripped 3 bases from V and 0 bases from J, with 15 bases between. Per germline, CDR1 SGHTA and CDR2 FQGNSA. In DNA form, the CDR3 reads TGTGCCAGCAGCTTGAGAGGCCTGTCATACTCCTACGAGCAGTACTTC. Its translation: CASSLRGLSYSYEQYF.

The chain carries TRBV13 and TRBJ1-1; D ambiguous. Germline V CDR1 and CDR2: PRHDT, FYEKMQ (reference sequence). CDR3 length: 12 amino acids. Trimming pared 3 bases from V and 4 bases from J, leaving 6 bases between. CDR3 in DNA: TGTGCCAGCAGCTTGTTCGGCACTGAAGCTTTCTTT. Translated: CASSLFGTEAFF.

In this sample, this clone turned up a few times. The chain links TRBV2 to TRBJ1-2, with D uncertain. The V gene's germline CDR1 is SNHLY and CDR2 FYNNEI. CDR3 length equals 14 residues. V gave up 1 base and J gave up 6 bases, with 12 bases separating them. CDR3 coding DNA: TGTGCCAGCAGTGAAGGGCAACGAGCTAATGGCTACACCTTC. Translated: CASSEGQRANGYTF.

V gene TRBV7-8 combines with J gene TRBJ2-3; D unresolved. The germline V and J ends were trimmed by 2 bases and 2 bases, with 8 bases remaining between them. Germline V gene sequence: CDR1 SGHVS, CDR2 FQNEAQ. The CDR3 has 14 amino acids. As DNA, the CDR3 is TGTGCCAGCAGCTTATTCGGCACCACAGATACGCAGTATTTT. Its protein product is CASSLFGTTDTQYF.

This chain connects TRBV7-9 to TRBJ1-2; D may be TRBD1 (5 bases). Germline values: CDR1 SEHNR, CDR2 FQNEAQ (reference sequence). Trimming took 11 bases from V and 0 from J, leaving 16 bases between them. The CDR3 has 14 amino acids. The chain's CDR3 is CAVGAADPNYGYTF. The CDR3 nucleotides are TGTGCCGTCGGGGCAGCAGATCCTAACTATGGCTACACCTTC.

The V and J genes are TRBV7-9 and TRBJ2-2, with TRBD2 matching 12 bases. This CDR3 has 15 residues. Germline trimming cut 5 bases from V and 7 bases from J; bases unmatched to any gene: 5. CDR1 is SEHNR and CDR2 is FQNEAQ in the germline V gene (reference sequence). Here the CDR3 reads CASSQTSGSHGELFF. The CDR3 nucleotides are TGTGCCAGCAGCCAGACTAGCGGGAGTCACGGGGAGCTGTTTTTT.

The V call is TRBV27, the J call TRBJ2-7; D gene unclear. The CDR3 totals 14 residues. The V gene lost 2 bases and the J gene lost 2 bases, with 10 bases spanning the gap. Germline V lookup: CDR1 MNHEY, CDR2 SMNVEV (reference sequence). The CDR3 DNA follows: TGTGCCAGCAGTTTAACTTCCTATGCCTACGAGCAGTACTTC. This translates into CASSLTSYAYEQYF.

The rearrangement uses TRBV5-4 and TRBJ2-6, with no clear D. The V end lost 1 base, the J end lost 0 bases, and 8 bases lay between the germline ends. Germline CDR1 and CDR2: SGHNT and YYREEE (reference sequence). The CDR3 sequence is 16 residues long. The CDR3 reads CASSLHASSGANVLTF. DNA for the CDR3: TGTGCCAGCAGCTTGCACGCGAGCTCTGGGGCCAACGTCCTGACTTTC.

V is TRBV10-1 and J is TRBJ2-3, with unresolved D. From germline, CDR1 is WNHNN and CDR2 SYGVQD (reference sequence). The CDR3 has 13 residues. V shed 7 bases and J shed 5 bases, with 13 bases lying between them. The CDR3 DNA reads as TGCGCCAGCATTCGGCTGCTCGGAGATACGCAGTATTTT. Its translation: CASIRLLGDTQYF.

This sequence joins TRBV2 and TRBJ2-5; the D call may be TRBD1 or TRBD2 (6 bases each). Germline CDR1 is SNHLY and CDR2 is FYNNEI. The CDR3 sequence is 12 residues long. The V and J ends lost 6 bases and 4 bases respectively, with 9 bases between them. The CDR3 sequence is CASSKGGETQYF. DNA for the CDR3: TGTGCCAGCAGCAAGGGGGGAGAGACCCAGTACTTC.

The chain is built from TRBV2 and TRBJ2-3; 9 bases are a match to TRBD1. Trimming removed 4 bases from V and 2 bases from J; junction bases left unmatched: 4. CDR1 is SNHLY and CDR2 is FYNNEI in the germline V gene. The length of the CDR3 is 15 residues. The DNA of the CDR3 is TGTGCCAGCAGTGGACAGGGGGTAAACACAGATACGCAGTATTTT. It specifies CASSGQGVNTDTQYF. Combining the CDR3 with reference TRBV2 and TRBJ2-3 gives the whole variable domain EPEVTQTPSHQVTQMGQEVILRCVPISNHLYFYWYRQILGQKVEFLVSFYNNEISEKSEIFDDQFSVERPDGSNFTLKIRSTKLEDSAMYFCASSGQGVNTDTQYFGPGTRLTVL.

The chain couples TRBV18 to TRBJ2-7; D perhaps matches TRBD2 (6 bases). CDR3 size: 14 residues. Trimming took 8 bases from V and 0 from J, leaving 14 bases between them. The V gene's germline CDR1 is KGHSH and CDR2 LQKENI. CDR3 nucleotides: TGTGCCAGCACTAACCGGGGGAACTCCTACGAGCAGTACTTC. Translation: CASTNRGNSYEQYF.

This chain's CDR3 is CASSPGPSWANVLTF. CDR3 nucleotide sequence: TGTGCCAGCAGTCCCGGACCTTCCTGGGCCAACGTCCTGACTTTC. This chain links TRBV27 with TRBJ2-6; no reliable D call. The CDR3 loop spans 15 amino acids. Germline loops: CDR1 MNHEY, CDR2 SMNVEV (reference sequence). Trimming removed 5 bases from V and 5 bases from J, with 13 bases in between.

The J gene is TRBJ1-2, the V gene TRBV5-1; 9 bases are shared with TRBD1. The V gene's germline CDR1 is SGHRS and CDR2 YFSETQ. The length of the CDR3 is 16 residues. V lost 0 bases and J lost 4; bases outside the gene matches: 7. This chain's CDR3 is CASSLVTGGAGYGYTF. The CDR3 DNA reads as TGCGCCAGCAGCTTGGTTACAGGGGGCGCCGGCTATGGCTACACCTTC.

The chain is built from TRBV5-1 and TRBJ2-1; TRBD2 matches at 10 bases. Trimming took 0 bases from V and 10 from J; bases not matched to a gene: 7. Germline assignment: CDR1 SGHRS and CDR2 YFSETQ. The CDR3 covers 15 residues. The CDR3, as DNA: TGCGCCAGCAGCTTGGTAGCGGGGGGCGGTGGCGAGCAGTTCTTC. Translated, it gives CASSLVAGGGGEQFF.

This clone was detected a few times. The rearrangement links TRBV27 to TRBJ2-7, with 12 bases identical to TRBD2. CDR1 MNHEY and CDR2 SMNVEV come from the germline V gene (reference sequence). V lost 3 bases and J lost 7; bases outside the gene matches: 4. This CDR3 comprises 14 residues. The DNA of the CDR3 is TGTGCCAGCAGTTTCGGACTAGCGGGACGTGAGCAGTACTTC. It yields the protein CASSFGLAGREQYF.

The V and J genes are TRBV29-1 and TRBJ1-2; TRBD1 might be the D (6 bases). Germline V gene lookup returns CDR1 SQVTM and CDR2 ANQGSEA. Trimming pared 0 bases from V and 8 bases from J, leaving 16 bases between. The CDR3 is made up of 14 amino acids. The CDR3 region is CSVEERGGGYGYTF. The CDR3 DNA reads TGCAGCGTTGAAGAGCGAGGGGGGGGATACGGCTACACCTTC.

This clone was seen just once. This rearrangement joins TRBV7-2 to TRBJ2-5; unclear D gene. Germline lookup yields CDR1 SGHTA and CDR2 FQGNSA. Trimming shortened V by 2 bases and J by 2 bases, and 9 bases separated the two germline ends. CDR3 size: 14 residues. The chain's CDR3 is CASSLRSRQETQYF. The DNA of the CDR3 is TGTGCCAGCAGCTTAAGGTCTAGGCAAGAGACCCAGTACTTC.

This clone was seen a single time. The genes are TRBV4-1 and TRBJ1-1; the match to TRBD1 covers 8 bases. The trim removed 1 base at V and 13 bases at J, leaving 14 bases unmatched. Per germline, CDR1 MGHRA and CDR2 YSYEKL. CDR3 length equals 15 residues. The CDR3 nucleotides read TGCGCCAGCAGCCAAGCATTCGACAGGGGCCCTGAGGGTTTCTTT. Protein sequence: CASSQAFDRGPEGFF.

This clone was seen only once. The chain uses TRBV2 and TRBJ1-4; no reliable D call. Germline lookup yields CDR1 SNHLY and CDR2 FYNNEI. This CDR3 has 15 residues. V was cut by 8 bases and J by 8 bases, with 21 bases left in between. For the CDR3, the DNA is TGTGCCAGCCTAACGGGTCCGGGAAACGTGGAAAAACTGTTTTTT. Translating it yields CASLTGPGNVEKLFF.

The V gene is TRBV10-1, the J gene TRBJ1-1; D remains unclear. V lost 0 bases and J 0 bases, leaving 8 bases between the germline ends. Germline V gene data show CDR1 as WNHNN and CDR2 as SYGVQD (reference sequence). This CDR3 has 15 residues. The CDR3 region is CASSESEGLNTEAFF. The CDR3, as DNA: TGCGCCAGCAGTGAGTCGGAGGGATTGAACACTGAAGCTTTCTTT.

This sequence joins TRBV7-9 and TRBJ2-1; 10 bases are a match to TRBD2. The V gene end was trimmed by 5 bases and the J gene end by 4 bases; junction bases not matched to a gene: 5. This CDR3 comprises 15 residues. Germline V CDR1 and CDR2: SEHNR, FQNEAQ (reference sequence). CDR3: CASSPAGGAYNEQFF. Written as DNA, the CDR3 is TGTGCCAGCAGCCCAGCGGGGGGGGCATACAATGAGCAGTTCTTC.

The rearrangement joins TRBV14 to TRBJ2-7; no clear D gene. The V gene's germline CDR1 is SGHDN and CDR2 FVKESK. Trimming removed 4 bases at V and 3 bases at J, with 22 bases between. The CDR3 has 17 residues. The CDR3, as DNA: TGTGCCAGCAGCCGACGCCTTACACTGGACGGCTACTACGAGCAGTACTTC. This translates into CASSRRLTLDGYYEQYF. Complete variable domain (other parts from reference TRBV14 and TRBJ2-7): EAGVTQFPSHSVIEKGQTVTLRCDPISGHDNLYWYRRVMGKEIKFLLHFVKESKQDESGMPNNRFLAERTGGTYSTLKVQPAELEDSGVYFCASSRRLTLDGYYEQYFGPGTRLTVT.

This rearrangement joins TRBV5-8 to TRBJ1-1; 7 positions match TRBD1. CDR3 length equals 12 residues. Germline V lookup: CDR1 SGHTS, CDR2 YDEGEE. V dropped 4 bases and J dropped 9; count of bases not matched to a gene: 6. The CDR3 protein is CASSLGDRKAFF. DNA for the CDR3: TGTGCCAGCAGCCTAGGGGACAGAAAAGCTTTCTTT.

This chain joins TRBV7-3 and TRBJ2-2; TRBD1 might be the D (6 bases). With 6 bases removed from V and 7 bases from J, the gap between germline ends came to 15 bases. This CDR3 contains 14 residues. Per germline, CDR1 SGHTA and CDR2 FQGTGA. CDR3 sequence reads: CASRQGWTDGELFF. As DNA, the CDR3 is TGTGCCAGCAGGCAGGGGTGGACGGACGGGGAGCTGTTTTTT. Drawing the rest from reference TRBV7-3 and TRBJ2-2, the complete variable domain is GAGVSQTPSNKVTEKGKYVELRCDPISGHTALYWYRQSLGQGPEFLIYFQGTGAADDSGLPNDRFFAVRPEGSVSTLKIQRTERGDSAVYLCASRQGWTDGELFFGEGSRLTVL.

The chain carries TRBV7-9 and TRBJ1-2; 8 bases map to TRBD1. Trimming removed 6 bases from V and 4 bases from J; junction bases left unmatched: 4. There are 13 residues in the CDR3. Per the germline V gene, CDR1 is SEHNR and CDR2 is FQNEAQ (reference sequence). In DNA form, the CDR3 reads TGTGCCAGCAGAGAAACAGGGGGCTATGGCTACACCTTC. Its protein product is CASRETGGYGYTF.

The chain combines TRBV19 with TRBJ2-3, with unresolved D. Germline V CDR1 and CDR2: LNHDA, SQIVND (reference sequence). Trimming pared 5 bases from V and 3 bases from J, leaving 6 bases between. The CDR3 loop spans 12 amino acids. The CDR3 DNA sequence: TGTGCCAGTAGTCCGCAGACAGATACGCAGTATTTT. Protein: CASSPQTDTQYF. Using reference TRBV19 and TRBJ2-3 for the parts outside the CDR3, the full variable domain is DGGITQSPKYLFRKEGQNVTLSCEQNLNHDAMYWYRQDPGQGLRLIYYSQIVNDFQKGDIAEGYSVSREKKESFPLTVTSAQKNPTAFYLCASSPQTDTQYFGPGTRLTVL.

This rearrangement joins TRBV4-2 to TRBJ2-3; the match to TRBD1 covers 9 bases. Germline V gives CDR1 LGHNA, CDR2 YNFKEQ. The CDR3 covers 18 residues. The V gene end was trimmed by 4 bases and the J gene end by 0 bases; junction bases not matched to a gene: 11. The CDR3 loop is CASSLGTGNAGSTDTQYF. CDR3 nucleotide sequence: TGTGCCAGCAGCCTTGGGACAGGGAATGCGGGGAGCACAGATACGCAGTATTTT.